Described below is a single T cell receptor (beta chain) sequence and its context. Its target is unknown. Repertoires were generated with immunoSEQ multiplex PCR, while TCRdb's copy carries only in-frame clones and drops some. The table shows some 50,000 clones, with roughly four fifths occurring only once. This sample was taken from a study of fetal regulatory T cell absence and autoimmunity. The germline V gene encodes CDR1 GTSNPN and CDR2 SVGIG (reference sequence). V lost 0 bases and J lost 0; bases outside the gene matches: 3. CDR3 length: 17 amino acids. General study points: Oligoclonal TCR enrichment in pancreas over cord blood reached over 90-fold for some clones. In IPEX, the enrichment was taken to support antigen-driven autoimmunity before birth.

This TCR derives from a newborn boy with IPEX syndrome. V gene TRBV30 combines with J gene TRBJ2-1; 12 nucleotides align to TRBD1. Sequenced material: cord blood. The CDR3 region is CAWSVGQGASSYNEQFF. CDR3 in DNA: TGTGCCTGGAGTGTGGGACAGGGGGCGAGCTCCTACAATGAGCAGTTCTTC. The full variable domain, rest sourced from reference TRBV30 and TRBJ2-1, is SQTIHQWPATLVQPVGSPLSLECTVEGTSNPNLYWYRQAAGRGLQLLFYSVGIGQISSEVPQNLSASRPQDRQFILSSKKLLLSDSGFYLCAWSVGQGASSYNEQFFGPGTRLTVL.